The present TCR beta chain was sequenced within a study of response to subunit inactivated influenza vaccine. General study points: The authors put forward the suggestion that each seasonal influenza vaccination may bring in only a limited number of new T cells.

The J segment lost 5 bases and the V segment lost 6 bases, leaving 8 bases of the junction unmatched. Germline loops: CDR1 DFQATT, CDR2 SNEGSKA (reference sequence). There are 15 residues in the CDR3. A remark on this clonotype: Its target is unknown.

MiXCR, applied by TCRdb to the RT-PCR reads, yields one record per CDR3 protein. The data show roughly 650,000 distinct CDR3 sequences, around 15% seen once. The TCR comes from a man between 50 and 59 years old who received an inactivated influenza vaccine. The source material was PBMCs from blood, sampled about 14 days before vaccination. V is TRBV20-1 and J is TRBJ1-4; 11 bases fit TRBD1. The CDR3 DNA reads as TGCAGTGCACCGCGGACAGGGGGCGTCAATGAAAAACTGTTTTTT. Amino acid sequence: CSAPRTGGVNEKLFF.